The 23 T cell receptor beta chains in this list originate from one sample, sequenced in a study of blood T cells in healthy people across ages. Primed by a sample-barcoded 5' primer and a J-beta primer mix, a second PCR proceeded for 7 to 11 cycles. One entry per CDR3 protein, called by TCRdb with MiXCR from the 5' RACE reads. The data show roughly 730,000 distinct CDR3 sequences, with around three fifths seen just once and 20% to 30% held by the top ten. The sequenced sample was blood. These receptors all come from a man in his forties or fifties in good health.

V and J are TRBV18 and TRBJ1-6, with a weak D call TRBD1 (6 bases). With 3 bases removed from V and 7 bases from J, the gap between germline ends came to 16 bases. The CDR3 runs 16 residues. Germline V lookup: CDR1 KGHSH, CDR2 LQKENI. The CDR3 loop reads CASSPALRGGNSPLHF. CDR3 nucleotide sequence: TGTGCCAGCTCACCGGCTCTCAGGGGAGGCAATTCACCCCTCCACTTT. The full variable domain, completed using reference TRBV18 and TRBJ1-6, is NAGVMQNPRHLVRRRGQEARLRCSPMKGHSHVYWYRQLPEEGLKFMVYLQKENIIDESGMPKERFSAEFPKEGPSILRIQQVVRGDSAAYFCASSPALRGGNSPLHFGNGTRLTVT.

This clonotype has a handful of counts. The chain couples TRBV4-1 to TRBJ1-2, with D possibly TRBD1 on 5 matching bases. Trimming removed 0 bases at V and 8 bases at J, with 7 bases between. The CDR3 runs 12 residues. The germline V gene has CDR1 MGHRA and CDR2 YSYEKL. The CDR3 spells CASSQDEGGYTF. The CDR3 DNA sequence: TGCGCCAGCAGCCAAGATGAGGGGGGCTACACCTTC.

In DNA, the CDR3 is TGCAGCTTCTTACTAGCGGGGGGTGGGGCCCAGTACTTC. This encodes CSFLLAGGGAQYF. The chain carries TRBV29-1 and TRBJ2-5; 12 bases fit TRBD2. The CDR3 covers 13 residues. The V gene's germline CDR1 is SQVTM and CDR2 ANQGSEA. V lost 8 bases, J lost 9 bases, and 10 bases stayed unmatched.

The chain combines TRBV20-1 with TRBJ2-3, with 10 bases fitting TRBD2. Trimming at V came to 5 bases and at J to 2 bases, leaving 7 bases not matched to a gene. Germline assignment: CDR1 DFQATT and CDR2 SNEGSKA (reference sequence). The CDR3 has 15 residues. CDR3 loop: CSASPTSGYTDTQYF. Written as DNA, the CDR3 is TGCAGTGCTTCCCCGACTAGCGGGTACACAGATACGCAGTATTTT.

To note about this clonotype: A much larger clone differs by one base, so this may be a read error. The chain employs TRBV27 and TRBJ2-2; D is possibly TRBD2 (5 bases). Germline assignment: CDR1 MNHEY and CDR2 SMNVEV (reference sequence). The ends were cut back, 3 bases at V and 9 bases at J, with 11 bases in the middle. The CDR3 is 13 residues long. The DNA for the CDR3 is TGTGCCAGCAGTTTTACGCTAGCCAGGGAGCTGTTTTTT. This sequence encodes CASSFTLARELFF.

This sequence joins TRBV4-1 and TRBJ1-2; 8 bases match TRBD1. This CDR3 has 18 residues. Germline V CDR1 and CDR2: MGHRA, YSYEKL. The ends lost 1 base at V and 6 bases at J; junction bases unmatched: 16. CDR3 sequence: CASSQVPGNADRAHGYTF. CDR3 bases: TGCGCCAGCAGCCAAGTACCCGGGAATGCGGACAGGGCTCATGGCTACACCTTC.

This clonotype was seen only once. The CDR3: CASTPTGGLETQYF. The CDR3, as DNA: TGTGCCAGCACCCCGACAGGGGGGTTGGAGACCCAGTACTTC. The chain uses TRBV7-9 and TRBJ2-5, with 9 nucleotides matching TRBD1. Germline V lookup: CDR1 SEHNR, CDR2 FQNEAQ (reference sequence). This CDR3 region has 14 residues. V dropped 7 bases and J dropped 5; count of bases not matched to a gene: 8. The full variable domain, with the rest looked up from reference TRBV7-9 and TRBJ2-5, is DTGVSQNPRHKITKRGQNVTFRCDPISEHNRLYWYRQTLGQGPEFLTYFQNEAQLEKSRLLSDRFSAERPKGSFSTLEIQRTEQGDSAMYLCASTPTGGLETQYFGPGTRLLVL.

There are a few counts of this clonotype. J is TRBJ2-7 and V is TRBV5-1; tentatively, D is TRBD1 or TRBD2 (5 bases each). The V gene's germline CDR1 is SGHRS and CDR2 YFSETQ. Between the trimmed V and J ends, which lost 0 bases and 7 bases, there was a span of 14 bases. This CDR3 has 14 residues. The CDR3 nucleotides are TGCGCCAGCAGCTTGGGGGGACCTCACAATGAGCAGTACTTC. It is translated as CASSLGGPHNEQYF.

V is TRBV20-1 and J is TRBJ1-4; 7 nucleotides align to TRBD1. Trimming at V came to 4 bases and at J to 6 bases, leaving 2 bases not matched to a gene. CDR3 size: 12 residues. The germline gives CDR1 DFQATT, CDR2 SNEGSKA (reference sequence). In DNA form, the CDR3 reads TGCAGTGCTACCGACAGGGATGAAAAACTGTTTTTT. This encodes CSATDRDEKLFF.

This clonotype was counted between two and nine times. The chain links TRBV29-1 to TRBJ2-4; tentative D call: TRBD1 (6 bases). TRBJ2-7 matches the DNA end more closely, so the J call is doubtful. The CDR3 length is 14 residues. The germline V gene encodes CDR1 SQVTM and CDR2 ANQGSEA. The CDR3 sequence is CSVPPSDSNYEQYF. CDR3 in DNA: TGCAGCGTACCCCCATCGGACAGCAACTACGAGCAGTACTTC.

This clonotype was found once. The chain joins TRBV27 to TRBJ2-6, with TRBD1 matching 9 bases. V gave up 2 bases and J gave up 0 bases; unmatched junction bases: 2. This CDR3 contains 17 residues. Germline CDR1 is MNHEY and CDR2 is SMNVEV (reference sequence). The CDR3 DNA follows: TGTGCCAGCAGTTTAAGGACAGGGGTCTCTGGGGCCAACGTCCTGACTTTC. Amino acids: CASSLRTGVSGANVLTF.

This clonotype has more than one count but fewer than ten. This chain links TRBV18 with TRBJ1-4, with 12 bases aligning to TRBD1. CDR1 and CDR2 from the germline V gene are KGHSH and LQKENI. The CDR3 extends over 18 amino acids. The V gene end was trimmed by 2 bases and the J gene end by 5 bases; junction bases not matched to a gene: 9. The CDR3 DNA reads as TGTGCCAGCTCACCAGCGGGGACAGGGGGCCGGGCGAATGAAAAACTGTTTTTT. The encoded protein is CASSPAGTGGRANEKLFF.

The V call is TRBV20-1, the J call TRBJ2-2, with a possible D match to TRBD2 (6 bases). The CDR3 is 16 residues long. CDR1 is DFQATT, CDR2 SNEGSKA, per germline (reference sequence). V dropped 3 bases and J dropped 5 bases, with 19 bases sitting between them. CDR3 DNA sequence: TGCAGTGCTAGTTTTCGTAGGCTGGGGGGAACCGGGGAGCTGTTTTTT. The encoded protein is CSASFRRLGGTGELFF.

This clonotype was observed a handful of times. The chain carries TRBV3-1 and TRBJ1-4; a possible D gene is TRBD1 (5 bases). CDR3 length equals 13 residues. The ends were cut back, 0 bases at V and 8 bases at J, with 7 bases in the middle. CDR1 LGHDT and CDR2 YNNKEL come from the germline V gene (reference sequence). The CDR3 region is CASSQDWGEKLFF. For the CDR3, the DNA is TGTGCCAGCAGCCAAGATTGGGGGGAAAAACTGTTTTTT.

The V gene is TRBV2, the J gene TRBJ2-5; D possibly corresponds to TRBD2 (6 bases). The V gene's germline CDR1 is SNHLY and CDR2 FYNNEI. The CDR3 is 14 residues long. Trimming stripped 9 bases from V and 1 base from J, with 15 bases between. The CDR3 DNA reads TGTGCCAGTTGGGGGGTAGGGCTCCAAGAGACCCAGTACTTC. This codes for CASWGVGLQETQYF.

The CDR3 coding sequence is TGCAGTGCTACCCTCATTAGCGGGAGGGTAACAGATACGCAGTATTTT. Translating it yields CSATLISGRVTDTQYF. The V and J genes are TRBV20-1 and TRBJ2-3; 11 bases align to TRBD2. J was trimmed by 3 bases and V by 4 bases; bases with no gene match: 9. The CDR3 spans 16 residues. Germline V gene sequence: CDR1 DFQATT, CDR2 SNEGSKA (reference sequence).

This clonotype was seen only a few times. The chain links TRBV21-1 to TRBJ2-3; the table's D call, TRBD2, was not checked against the DNA. TRBV21-1 is termed a pseudogene. CDR3 length: 20 amino acids. The CDR3 region is CASSKNRASGRGSGTDTQYF. DNA of the CDR3: TGTGCCAGCAGCAAAAACAGGGCTAGCGGGAGAGGGAGCGGCACAGATACGCAGTATTTT.

The chain has TRBV25-1 and TRBJ2-5; 10 bases align to TRBD2. CDR1 MGHDK and CDR2 SYGVNS come from the germline V gene. The V and J ends lost 2 bases and 5 bases, in that order; junction bases with no gene match: 8. This CDR3 contains 16 residues. In DNA, the CDR3 is TGTGCCAGCAGTGAAGGAGACCTAGCGGGAGAGGAGACCCAGTACTTC. Protein: CASSEGDLAGEETQYF. The full variable domain, its missing parts supplied by reference TRBV25-1 and TRBJ2-5, is EADIYQTPRYLVIGTGKKITLECSQTMGHDKMYWYQQDPGMELHLIHYSYGVNSTEKGDLSSESTVSRIRTEHFPLTLESARPSHTSQYLCASSEGDLAGEETQYFGPGTRLLVL.

The gene calls are TRBV20-1 and TRBJ2-3; 13 nucleotides align to TRBD2. Germline assignment: CDR1 DFQATT and CDR2 SNEGSKA (reference sequence). J lost 10 bases, V lost 2 bases, and 6 bases had no gene match. This CDR3 has 14 residues. DNA for the CDR3: TGCAGTGCTAGAAGGACTAGCGGGAGTACGGCGCAGTATTTT. The encoded protein is CSARRTSGSTAQYF.

This chain joins TRBV12-5 and TRBJ2-5, with a tentative D call TRBD2 (5 bases). The CDR3 is 14 residues long. Germline V gene data show CDR1 as LGHNT and CDR2 as FRNRAP. V shed 4 bases and J shed 5 bases, with 14 bases lying between them. CDR3 residues: CASGSFGDRETQYF. DNA for the CDR3: TGTGCTAGTGGTTCATTCGGGGATCGGGAGACCCAGTACTTC.

The gene calls are TRBV12-3 or TRBV12-4 and TRBJ1-1; D is possibly TRBD1 (6 bases). The CDR3 length is 12 residues. The ends were cut back, 6 bases at V and 8 bases at J, with 13 bases in the middle. For the CDR3, the DNA is TGTGCCAGCAGCCGACGGACAGAAGAAGCTTTCTTT. Encoded protein: CASSRRTEEAFF.

A few counts support this clonotype. The rearrangement links TRBV2 to TRBJ2-4; no reliable D call. Germline values: CDR1 SNHLY, CDR2 FYNNEI. The V gene lost 2 bases and the J gene lost 8 bases, with 10 bases spanning the gap. This CDR3 has 13 residues. The CDR3 loop is CASSEIRADIQYF. CDR3 nucleotides: TGTGCCAGCAGTGAAATTCGGGCAGACATTCAGTACTTC.

This chain uses TRBV10-3 with TRBJ2-3, with 7 nucleotides matching TRBD1. J gave up 12 bases and V 4 bases, and 19 bases lay outside the gene matches. This CDR3 is 16 amino acids long. Germline V lookup: CDR1 ENHRY, CDR2 SYGVKD. CDR3 region: CAISAGTVASRETQYF. DNA for the CDR3: TGTGCCATCAGTGCGGGGACAGTAGCTAGCAGGGAGACACAGTATTTT.